This T cell receptor beta chain was captured by sequencing in a study of T cells in Graves' hyperthyroidism and ophthalmopathy. TCR beta CDR3 sequences were amplified from RNA transcripts. The HTBI set primed first-round TCR CDR3 RT-PCR. Using its own MiXCR run on the multiplex PCR reads, TCRdb lists one record per CDR3 protein. The sample lists about 840,000 distinct CDR3 sequences; 35% to 45% were seen once. Diagnoses were made from clinical symptoms, serum measures (thyroxine and TRAb), thyroid ultrasound and orbital computed tomography. CDR1 and CDR2 (germline): SGHTA, FQGNSA. The CDR3 has 12 residues. Trimming pared 4 bases from V and 6 bases from J, leaving 9 bases between. This clonotype was seen at least ten times.

The sample consisted of blood. The sequence came from a man younger than 30 with Graves' hyperthyroidism. The chain uses TRBV7-2 and TRBJ1-1, with unresolved D. The CDR3 spells CASSSQPPEAFF. For the CDR3, the DNA is TGTGCCAGCAGCTCCCAGCCCCCTGAAGCTTTCTTT. Looking up the rest from reference TRBV7-2 and TRBJ1-1 gives the full variable domain: GAGVSQSPSNKVTEKGKDVELRCDPISGHTALYWYRQSLGQGLEFLIYFQGNSAPDKSGLPSDRFSAERTGGSVSTLTIQRTQQEDSAVYLCASSSQPPEAFFGQGTRLTVV.